The sequence of this T cell receptor beta chain was determined in a study of T cell responses to AZD1222 COVID-19 vaccine. Timing groups of about 4 and about 12 weeks for second doses were pooled. Libraries were prepared by immunoSEQ multiplex PCR; TCRdb keeps only in-frame clonotypes and omits some of them. The sample has approximately 110,000 clones; approximately 85% are singletons. Only a few counts were recorded for this clone. What it binds is unknown. The CDR3 runs 16 residues. V lost 0 bases and J lost 5; bases outside the gene matches: 10. Per the germline V gene, CDR1 is SGDLS and CDR2 is YYNGEE. Whole-study results and caveats: Reportedly, close to half of spike-specific TCRs are directed against unmutated variant regions. Recipients of two AZD1222 doses showed rising Spike-specific TCR breadth and depth.

The gene calls are TRBV9 and TRBJ2-7, with 8 nucleotides matching TRBD1. The receptor comes from an adult who received the AZD1222 COVID-19 vaccine. The sequenced sample was peripheral blood, obtained 28 days after the second AZD1222 dose. The CDR3 protein is CASSVGETGGRDEQYF. The DNA of the CDR3 is TGTGCCAGCAGCGTAGGGGAAACAGGGGGTCGGGACGAGCAGTACTTC.